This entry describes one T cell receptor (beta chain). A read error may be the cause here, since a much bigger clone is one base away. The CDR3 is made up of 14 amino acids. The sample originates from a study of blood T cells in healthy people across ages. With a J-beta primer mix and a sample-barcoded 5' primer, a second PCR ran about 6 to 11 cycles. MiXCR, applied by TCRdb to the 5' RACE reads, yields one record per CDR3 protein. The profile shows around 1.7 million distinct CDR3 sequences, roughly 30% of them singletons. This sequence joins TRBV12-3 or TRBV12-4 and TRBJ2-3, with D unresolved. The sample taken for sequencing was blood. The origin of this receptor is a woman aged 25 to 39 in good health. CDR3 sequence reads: CASSRTRVTDAQYF. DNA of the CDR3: TGTGCCAGCAGTCGAACAAGGGTCACAGATGCGCAGTATTTT.